Listed below are T cell receptor beta chains from one sample, sequenced in a study of blood T cell repertoires in COVID-19. The protocol was immunoSEQ multiplex PCR, while the TCRdb copy is restricted to in-frame clones and leaves out a portion. There are approximately 300,000 clones in the sample; 88% occur only once, and under 5% lies in the top ten. The sample taken for sequencing was peripheral blood. These receptors all stem from a woman in her forties or fifties with active or convalescent COVID-19. Both conserved end residues are part of each CDR3. Fields, in order: V gene, D gene, clone size, J gene, CDR3 protein, CDR3 DNA. The D gene is left open where the match is weak. A clone size is listed for some rows: how often the clone was seen (once, few, many), or a class if it is expanded.

TRBV7-2	TRBD1	NA	TRBJ2-7	CASSSQQGSYEQYF	TGTGCCAGTAGCTCACAACAGGGGAGCTACGAGCAGTACTTC
TRBV2	NA	NA	TRBJ1-3	CASSPTGVGYTIYF	TGTGCCAGCAGCCCAACGGGGGTTGGGTACACCATATATTTT
TRBV9	TRBD2	once	TRBJ2-3	CASSSGLAGGTSTDTQYF	TGTGCCAGCAGCTCGGGACTAGCGGGGGGGACTAGCACAGATACGCAGTATTTT
TRBV6-6	NA	NA	TRBJ1-1	CASSYSTRAGGTEAFF	TGTGCCAGCAGTTACTCGACCCGGGCAGGAGGAACTGAAGCTTTCTTT
TRBV7-9	NA	NA	TRBJ1-6	CASSLGGRPGDGALHF	TGTGCCAGCAGCTTAGGGGGTAGACCGGGAGACGGAGCCCTCCACTTT
TRBV9	TRBD1	NA	TRBJ2-3	CASSRDVQGDATAEFTDTQYF	TGTGCCAGCAGCAGGGATGTCCAGGGGGATGCTACAGCGGAATTTACAGATACGCAGTATTTT
TRBV6-1	NA	NA	TRBJ1-5	CASSEGRAGGQPQHF	TGTGCCAGCAGTGAAGGGAGAGCGGGGGGTCAGCCCCAGCATTTT
TRBV14	NA	NA	TRBJ2-2	CASSQVTERRTGELFF	TGTGCCAGCAGCCAGGTGACAGAAAGGAGAACCGGGGAGCTGTTTTTT
TRBV12-3/TRBV12-4	TRBD1	NA	TRBJ1-1	CASSFKGAGAFF	TGTGCCAGCAGTTTCAAGGGGGCGGGAGCTTTCTTT
TRBV19	TRBD1	NA	TRBJ1-2	CASSVTGDYGYTF	TGTGCCAGTAGTGTGACAGGGGACTATGGCTACACCTTC
TRBV4-1	TRBD2	NA	TRBJ2-1	CASSQGTSGSSIEQFF	TGCGCCAGCAGCCAAGGTACTAGCGGGAGTTCGATTGAGCAGTTCTTC
TRBV4-1	NA	NA	TRBJ2-1	CASSQALYNEQFF	TGCGCCAGCAGCCAAGCCCTATACAATGAGCAGTTCTTC
TRBV5-1	NA	NA	TRBJ2-2	CASSLDREGGELFF	TGCGCCAGCAGCTTGGACAGGGAAGGCGGGGAGCTGTTTTTT
TRBV7-2	NA	NA	TRBJ1-2	CAIIGVQQEVLYGYTF	TGTGCCATCATAGGGGTACAGCAAGAAGTTCTCTATGGCTACACCTTC
TRBV27	TRBD2	NA	TRBJ2-5	CASSSLAGDQETQYF	TGTGCCAGCAGTTCACTAGCGGGGGACCAAGAGACCCAGTACTTC
TRBV7-8	NA	NA	TRBJ2-7	CASSLAPEGLAYEQYF	TGTGCCAGCAGCTTAGCCCCGGAGGGCCTGGCCTACGAGCAGTACTTC
TRBV4-1	TRBD1	NA	TRBJ1-2	CASSHPGTGIRDGYTF	TGCGCCAGCAGCCACCCCGGGACAGGGATTCGAGATGGCTACACCTTC
TRBV4-1	NA	NA	TRBJ2-5	CASSRTQGGVSQETQYF	TGCGCCAGCAGCCGGACACAGGGTGGGGTTTCCCAAGAGACCCAGTACTTC
TRBV19	TRBD2	NA	TRBJ2-7	CATATSGSSNEQYF	TGTGCCACAGCGACTAGCGGGAGTTCCAACGAGCAGTACTTC
TRBV7-2	NA	NA	TRBJ2-7	CASSLASSSRGISYEQYF	TGTGCCAGCAGCTTAGCTTCTAGCTCCAGGGGTATCTCCTACGAGCAGTACTTC
TRBV6-4	NA	NA	TRBJ1-5	CASSDSMVVRGEKAYSNQPQHF	TGTGCCAGCAGTGACTCGATGGTCGTCAGGGGCGAAAAAGCATATAGCAATCAGCCCCAGCATTTT
TRBV27	NA	NA	TRBJ1-2	CASSFLGATNYGYTF	TGTGCCAGCAGTTTTTTAGGGGCCACGAACTATGGCTACACCTTC
TRBV30	NA	NA	TRBJ1-1	CAWSVHSGTEAFF	TGTGCCTGGAGTGTCCACAGTGGAACTGAAGCTTTCTTT
TRBV7-2	TRBD2	NA	TRBJ2-5	CASSLLAGGGQETQYF	TGTGCCAGCAGCTTACTAGCGGGAGGGGGGCAAGAGACCCAGTACTTC
TRBV6-1	NA	NA	TRBJ1-4	CASSGAGVGEKLFF	TGTGCCAGCAGTGGAGCCGGGGTCGGGGAAAAACTGTTTTTT
TRBV10-3	TRBD1	NA	TRBJ1-5	CASRQGVSQPQHF	TGTGCCAGCCGACAGGGCGTTTCTCAGCCCCAGCATTTT
TRBV27	NA	few	TRBJ2-7	CASSLTGNYEQYF	TGTGCCAGCAGCCTGACAGGAAACTACGAGCAGTACTTC
TRBV30	TRBD1	NA	TRBJ1-4	CALGQFNEKLFF	TGTGCCTTGGGACAGTTTAATGAAAAACTGTTTTTT
TRBV14	NA	NA	TRBJ2-6	CASSQVGGLRSSGANVLTF	TGTGCCAGCAGCCAAGTGGGAGGTCTCCGATCCTCTGGGGCCAACGTCCTGACTTTC